The rows below give T cell receptor beta chains drawn from one sample of a study of T cells expressing NK-cell markers. TCRdb reworked the 5' RACE reads into one entry per CDR3 protein, no DNA. The sample table includes around 110,000 distinct CDR3 sequences. Sequencing was done on a sample of blood T cells: a sorted CD56 or NKG2C T cell subset, CD4+ or CD8+ T cells, or bulk PBMC T cells (not recorded which). The receptors were sampled from a woman between 18 and 70 years old in good health. The CDR3 runs from the conserved cysteine through the conserved F or W.

V: TRBV4-2
J: TRBJ2-2
CDR3: CASSQDGTGGSGELFF

V: TRBV7-8
J: TRBJ2-2
CDR3: CASSFEAGWGPGELFF

V: TRBV5-4
J: TRBJ2-3
CDR3: CASSGTVGLDTDTQYF

V: TRBV5-4
J: TRBJ1-6
CDR3: CASSFTGQGAESPLHF

V: TRBV5-6
J: TRBJ2-3
CDR3: CASSLGRRLGVGLDTQYF

V: TRBV5-1
J: TRBJ2-5
CDR3: CASSPGLAGVQETQYF

V: TRBV7-9
J: TRBJ2-1
CDR3: CASSPGLAAFNEQFF

V: TRBV5-6
J: TRBJ2-1
CDR3: CASSPNLGHEQFF

V: TRBV29-1
J: TRBJ1-2
CDR3: CSVAPAERPMKGYTF

V: TRBV19
J: TRBJ2-7
CDR3: CASREDGPSGYEQYF

V: TRBV29-1
J: TRBJ2-7
CDR3: CSASPGTGIYEQYF

V: TRBV3-1
J: TRBJ1-1
CDR3: CASSQVGGTEAFF

V: TRBV29-1
J: TRBJ2-7
CDR3: CSVEDGPGAPYEQYF

V: TRBV5-1
J: TRBJ2-3
CDR3: CASMSAGPSMVTDTQYF

V: TRBV7-9
J: TRBJ2-1
CDR3: CASSTPVLGRSYNEQFF

V: TRBV3-1
J: TRBJ1-2
CDR3: CASRRGRGDGYTF

V: TRBV19
J: TRBJ2-1
CDR3: CASSIVSFANEQFF

V: TRBV6-6
J: TRBJ2-7
CDR3: CASTQVGPAEQYF

V: TRBV18
J: TRBJ2-2
CDR3: CASSPQNTGELFF

V: TRBV12-3/TRBV12-4
J: TRBJ1-5
CDR3: CASSAGSQPQHF

V: TRBV20-1
J: TRBJ2-2
CDR3: CSARELSREEAGELFF

V: TRBV4-2
J: TRBJ2-2
CDR3: CASSQDVSTGELFF

V: TRBV20-1
J: TRBJ2-1
CDR3: CSARASVADLYNEQFF

V: TRBV19
J: TRBJ1-1
CDR3: CASSLGPDTEAFF

V: TRBV28
J: TRBJ2-2
CDR3: CASSSPRGESYTGELFF

V: TRBV7-8
J: TRBJ2-3
CDR3: CASSSPDREGSTDTQYF

V: TRBV27
J: TRBJ2-7
CDR3: CASSLNQGSRNEQYF

V: TRBV6-2/TRBV6-3
J: TRBJ1-2
CDR3: CASRLGTGGGYGYTF

V: TRBV7-9
J: TRBJ2-7
CDR3: CASSGNRDTTYEQYF

V: TRBV7-6
J: TRBJ1-1
CDR3: CASSLYQGDEAFF

V: TRBV20-1
J: TRBJ2-3
CDR3: CSARDGVGTDTQYF

V: TRBV6-1
J: TRBJ1-2
CDR3: CASSLGQGADYGYTF